This paragraph reports one TCR beta chain. This clone was picked up a small number of times. The specificity of this receptor is unknown. No much larger clonotype is one base removed from it; base qualities were not supplied. This entry belongs to a study of CD8+ T cells in alopecia areata (dated 2018 in TCRdb). Study-level background: The treated patients took part in an open-label pilot trial in which moderate-to-severe alopecia areata was treated with oral tofacitinib at 5 to 10 mg twice daily. For the treated patients, the SALT score, which quantifies what percentage of scalp surface area is affected, served as the measure of disease severity. Tofacitinib-treated patients had biopsies at baseline and at 4 and 24 weeks of treatment, with a later scalp biopsy in several patients. Human TCRbeta sequencing covered scalp tissue and sorted CD4+ and CD8+ peripheral blood T cells from patchy and totalis/universalis alopecia areata patients and healthy controls. The study used high-throughput TCRbeta sequencing to examine T cell clonal expansion in alopecia areata, in both the C3H/HeJ mouse model and human patients. Tofacitinib was given for 6 to 18 months, followed by 6 months of follow-up off drug to assess delayed response and recurrence. The RNA source kit depended on sample type: the PAXgene miRNA kit for fixed scalp, the miRNeasy kit for PBMCs, and the RNeasy kit for mouse skin. Scalp clonality was compared among normal scalp (n=4), patchy alopecia areata scalp (n=8), and alopecia totalis/universalis scalp (n=8). immunoSEQ multiplex PCR using 35 Vbeta forward primers and 13 Jbeta reverse primers was used to amplify TCRbeta CDR3 regions. Summary of the overall study and its limitations: Shared TCR sequences between patients were less evident than in mice, which may be partly attributable to HLA diversity in the patient population. The treated cohort was small, with a single nonresponder, so links between baseline CD8+ expansion and response need larger studies. Unlike mouse skin, where gammadelta T cells dominate, normal human skin contains resident alphabeta T cells that get sequenced too, which complicates analysis of the scalp TCR repertoire. Scalp clonality and the number of expanded CD8+ clones among the top 100 scalp clones were significantly decreased by tofacitinib. Lesional scalp, especially in alopecia totalis/universalis, showed higher clonality and more expanded CD8+ clones than normal scalp, suggesting antigenic drive. During tofacitinib treatment, many expanded lesional clones stuck around in both scalp and blood, and this persistence may partly explain why relapse happens after treatment is stopped.

The time point label here, explained by the study, means: roughly 24 weeks on oral tofacitinib. Explained via the paper, the treatment or condition label denotes: oral pan-JAK inhibitor, 5-10 mg twice daily. Lesional scalp punch biopsies and peripheral blood were obtained from alopecia areata patients. PBMCs were isolated by density centrifugation and stained for CD3, CD4 and CD8, after which CD4+ and CD8+ T cells were sorted on a FACSAria. Libraries were made using the immunoSEQ multiplex PCR assay. For TCR sequencing, RNA was extracted from every sample and reverse transcribed into cDNA to serve as template. SuperScript III was used for first-strand cDNA synthesis, primed with a 2:1 mix of oligo-dT and random hexamers. A synthetic immune receptor repertoire was used to measure amplification bias, and any remaining bias was corrected computationally. In the source study's methods: After raw reads were preprocessed to remove errors, the CDR3 was defined following IMGT conventions as running from the conserved cysteine to phenylalanine. Clonality was computed as 1 minus the Shannon entropy, with the entropy normalized by log2 of the number of productive unique TCRs. Whether each scalp clone was CD4 or CD8 was inferred by checking scalp TCRbeta sequences against the CD4 and CD8 repertoires from sorted blood. Sourced from immuneACCESS, this table was stored by TCRdb with only in-frame sequences that have V and J called. A share of the clones is absent; for the studies checked, an unresolved V gene accounts for under half, and the remainder has no known explanation. V, J and clone size reflect that table, while D and trimming were determined from the DNA. This sample gives 150,000 to 200,000 clones in total; about 53% of them show up just once. The ten largest make up roughly 10% of the sample.

The TCR originated in a human donor with alopecia areata. Sample: CD8+ T cells sorted from blood, taken at week 24, from a patient treated with tofacitinib.

The CDR3 has the sequence CASSLYESPSGELFF. The sequenced DNA: TGTGCCAGCAGTTTATATGAGAGCCCGTCCGGGGAGCTGTTTTTT. Here the chain combines TRBV6-5 and TRBJ2-2; no confident D gene assignment can be made. Deletion took 4 bases off V and 6 bases off J, with a span of 15 bases between the germline ends. CDR1 and CDR2, per the germline V gene, are MNHEY and SVGAGI. Inclusive of the bounding cysteine and phenylalanine, the CDR3 is 15 residues long. Only the CDR3 part of the read is kept: 45 bases, read in frame from the first base.